Given below is one TCR beta chain in context. Its antigen is unknown. The CDR3 runs to 15 residues. Germline V CDR1 and CDR2: MNHNS, SASEGT. After removal of 6 bases from V and 2 bases from J, the junction contained 4 bases not matched to a gene. The data originate from a study of cytomegalovirus exposure and HLA in healthy donors. Study outcomes and limitations: Reportedly, cytomegalovirus status was diagnosed with high sensitivity and specificity. The majority of CMV-associated TCR beta chains were reported as apparently HLA-restricted in a later analysis.

60 Vbeta and 13 Jbeta primers were used in PCR. Profiling relied on immunoSEQ multiplex PCR, and the TCRdb table lists in-frame clones only, not all of them. The repertoire consists of some 170,000 clones, with 80% to 85% occurring once and the leading ten covering about 0.98%. The genes are TRBV6-1 and TRBJ2-6; 7 bases are a match to TRBD1. This receptor was identified in a girl aged 2 to 9 in good health and CMV-seropositive. Source material: PBMCs. DNA for the CDR3: TGTGCCAGCAGACTGCAGGGGGCTGGGGCCAACGTCCTGACTTTC. Amino acid sequence: CASRLQGAGANVLTF.